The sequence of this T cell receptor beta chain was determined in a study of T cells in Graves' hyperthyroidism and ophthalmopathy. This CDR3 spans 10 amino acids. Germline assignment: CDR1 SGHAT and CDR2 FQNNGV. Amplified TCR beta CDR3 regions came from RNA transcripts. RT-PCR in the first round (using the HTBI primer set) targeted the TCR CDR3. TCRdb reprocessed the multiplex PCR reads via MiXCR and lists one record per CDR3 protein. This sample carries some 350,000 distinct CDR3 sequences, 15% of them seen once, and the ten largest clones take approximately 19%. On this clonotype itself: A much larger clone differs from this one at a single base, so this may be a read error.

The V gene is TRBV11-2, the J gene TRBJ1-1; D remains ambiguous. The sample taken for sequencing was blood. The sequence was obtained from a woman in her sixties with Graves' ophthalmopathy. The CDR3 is CASVRTEASF. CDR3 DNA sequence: TGTGCCAGCGTACGTACTGAAGCTTCCTTT.